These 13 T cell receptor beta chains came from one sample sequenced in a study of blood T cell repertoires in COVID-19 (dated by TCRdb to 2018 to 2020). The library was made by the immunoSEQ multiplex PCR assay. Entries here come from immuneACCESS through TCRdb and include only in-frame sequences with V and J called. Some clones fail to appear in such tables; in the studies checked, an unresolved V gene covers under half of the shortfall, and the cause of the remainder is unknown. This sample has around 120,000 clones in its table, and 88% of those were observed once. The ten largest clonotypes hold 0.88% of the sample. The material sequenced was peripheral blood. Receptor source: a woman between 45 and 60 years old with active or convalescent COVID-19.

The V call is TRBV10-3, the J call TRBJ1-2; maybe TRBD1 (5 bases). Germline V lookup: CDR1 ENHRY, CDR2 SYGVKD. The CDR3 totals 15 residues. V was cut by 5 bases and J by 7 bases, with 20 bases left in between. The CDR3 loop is CAISTTRDGLGGYTF. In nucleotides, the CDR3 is TGTGCCATCAGTACAACCAGGGATGGTCTCGGTGGCTACACCTTC.

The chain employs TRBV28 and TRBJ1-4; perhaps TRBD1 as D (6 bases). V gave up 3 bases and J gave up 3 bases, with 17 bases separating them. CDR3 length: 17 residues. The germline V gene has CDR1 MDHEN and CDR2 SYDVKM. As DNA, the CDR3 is TGTGCCAGCAGTTTCTTCACCCGGGACACCGCTAATGAAAAACTGTTTTTT. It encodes CASSFFTRDTANEKLFF.

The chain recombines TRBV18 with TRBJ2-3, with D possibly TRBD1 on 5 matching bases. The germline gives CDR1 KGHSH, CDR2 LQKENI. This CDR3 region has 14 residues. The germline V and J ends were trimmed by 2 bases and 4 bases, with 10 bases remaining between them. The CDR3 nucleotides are TGTGCCAGCTCACCAATGGGGCAGGCAGATACGCAGTATTTT. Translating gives CASSPMGQADTQYF.

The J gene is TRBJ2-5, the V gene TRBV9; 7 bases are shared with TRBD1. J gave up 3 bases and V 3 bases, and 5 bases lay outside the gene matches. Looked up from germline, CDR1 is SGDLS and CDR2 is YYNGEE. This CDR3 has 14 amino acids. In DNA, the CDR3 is TGTGCCAGCAGCGCCGGGACAGCAGAAGAGACCCAGTACTTC. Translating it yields CASSAGTAEETQYF. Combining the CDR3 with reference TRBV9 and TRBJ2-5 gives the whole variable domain DSGVTQTPKHLITATGQRVTLRCSPRSGDLSVYWYQQSLDQGLQFLIQYYNGEERAKGNILERFSAQQFPDLHSELNLSSLELGDSALYFCASSAGTAEETQYFGPGTRLLVL.

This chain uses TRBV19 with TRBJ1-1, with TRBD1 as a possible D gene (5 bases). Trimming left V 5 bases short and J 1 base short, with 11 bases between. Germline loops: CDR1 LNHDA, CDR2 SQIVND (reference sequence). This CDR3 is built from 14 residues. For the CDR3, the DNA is TGTGCCAGTAGTCCCCGGGGGGGGAACACTGAAGCTTTCTTT. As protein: CASSPRGGNTEAFF.

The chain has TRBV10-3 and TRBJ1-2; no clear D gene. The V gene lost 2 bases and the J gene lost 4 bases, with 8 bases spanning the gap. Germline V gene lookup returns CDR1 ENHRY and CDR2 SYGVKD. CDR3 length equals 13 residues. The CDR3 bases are TGTGCCATCAGTGAGCCTAACTTCTATGGCTACACCTTC. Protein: CAISEPNFYGYTF.

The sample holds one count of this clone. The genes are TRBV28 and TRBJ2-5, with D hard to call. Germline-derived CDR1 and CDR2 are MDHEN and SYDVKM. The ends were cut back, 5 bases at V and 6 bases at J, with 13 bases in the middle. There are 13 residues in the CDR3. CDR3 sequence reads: CASSRPERKTQYF. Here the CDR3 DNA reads TGTGCCAGCAGTCGGCCCGAGCGAAAGACCCAGTACTTC.

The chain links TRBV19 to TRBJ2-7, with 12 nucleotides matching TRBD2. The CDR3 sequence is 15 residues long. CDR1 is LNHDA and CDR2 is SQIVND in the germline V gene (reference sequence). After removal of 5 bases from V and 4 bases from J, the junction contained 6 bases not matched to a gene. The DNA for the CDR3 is TGTGCCAGTAGTCCTAGGACTAGCGGGAAGTACGAGCAGTACTTC. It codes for CASSPRTSGKYEQYF.

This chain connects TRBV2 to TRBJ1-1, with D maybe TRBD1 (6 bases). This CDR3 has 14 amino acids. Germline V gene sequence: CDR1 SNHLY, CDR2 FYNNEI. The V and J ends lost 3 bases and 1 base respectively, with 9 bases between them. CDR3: CASSEETGNTEAFF. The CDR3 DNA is TGTGCCAGCAGTGAGGAGACAGGGAACACTGAAGCTTTCTTT.

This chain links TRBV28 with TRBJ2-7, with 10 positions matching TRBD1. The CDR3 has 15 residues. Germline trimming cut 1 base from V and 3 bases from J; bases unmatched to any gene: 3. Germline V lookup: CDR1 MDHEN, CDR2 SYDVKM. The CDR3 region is CASSLSGTGVYEQYF. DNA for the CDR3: TGTGCCAGCAGTTTATCTGGGACAGGGGTCTACGAGCAGTACTTC. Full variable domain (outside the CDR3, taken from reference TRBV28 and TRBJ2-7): DVKVTQSSRYLVKRTGEKVFLECVQDMDHENMFWYRQDPGLGLRLIYFSYDVKMKEKGDIPEGYSVSREKKERFSLILESASTNQTSMYLCASSLSGTGVYEQYFGPGTRLTVT.

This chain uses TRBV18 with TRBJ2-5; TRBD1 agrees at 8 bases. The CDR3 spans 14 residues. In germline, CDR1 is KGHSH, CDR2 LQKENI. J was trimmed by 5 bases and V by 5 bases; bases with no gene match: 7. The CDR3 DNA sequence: TGTGCCAGCTCATTAAGGACAGGGCGGGAGACCCAGTACTTC. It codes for CASSLRTGRETQYF.

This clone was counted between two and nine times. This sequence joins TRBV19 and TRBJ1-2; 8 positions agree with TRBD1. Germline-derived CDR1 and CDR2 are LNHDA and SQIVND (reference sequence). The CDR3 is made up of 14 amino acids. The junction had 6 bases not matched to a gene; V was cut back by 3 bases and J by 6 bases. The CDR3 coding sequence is TGTGCCAGTAGTATCCTGCTACAGGGGGATGGCTACACCTTC. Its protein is CASSILLQGDGYTF.

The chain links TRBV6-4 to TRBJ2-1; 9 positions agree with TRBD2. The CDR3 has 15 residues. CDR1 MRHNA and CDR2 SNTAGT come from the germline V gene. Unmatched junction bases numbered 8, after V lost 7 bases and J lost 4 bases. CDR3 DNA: TGTGCCAGCAACGGCCTAGCGGGGAAATACAATGAGCAGTTCTTC. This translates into CASNGLAGKYNEQFF.